The entry below gives a single T cell receptor beta chain sequence along with its context. The assay was immunoSEQ multiplex PCR, and TCRdb's table has in-frame clones only and misses some. The profile shows some 34,000 clones, roughly 90% of them singletons. This entry belongs to a study of T cells in narcolepsy. This CDR3 has 13 residues. CDR1 and CDR2 (germline): MNHEY, SVGAGI. V lost 6 bases and J lost 4; bases outside the gene matches: 5. The clonotype was recovered from a human donor with narcolepsy. Sequenced: CD45RA- memory CD4+ T cells from PBMCs. V usage is TRBV6-5 and J usage is TRBJ1-2; TRBD1 matches 7 bases. CDR3 amino acids: CASRGRQGYGYTF. In nucleotides, the CDR3 is TGTGCCAGCAGAGGCAGACAGGGCTATGGCTACACCTTC.